Below are 19 T cell receptor beta chains sequenced from a single sample in a study of tumor-infiltrating lymphocytes in oesophageal squamous cell carcinoma. TCRdb processed the PCR reads anew with MiXCR; each CDR3 protein has one entry. Among approximately 14,000 distinct CDR3 sequences listed, 40% to 60% were seen once. The sequenced sample consisted of esophageal tumor tissue. These receptor sequences come from a male donor with esophageal squamous cell carcinoma.

V usage is TRBV10-3 and J usage is TRBJ2-5; 15 nucleotides match TRBD2. CDR1 ENHRY and CDR2 SYGVKD come from the germline V gene. The CDR3 sequence is 13 residues long. V gave up 5 bases and J gave up 13 bases; unmatched junction bases: 5. CDR3 coding DNA: TGTGCCATCAGTAGGACTAGCGGGGGGGATCTGTACTTC. Residues: CAISRTSGGDLYF.

The sample holds a few counts of this clonotype. The chain joins TRBV7-3 to TRBJ1-6, with D maybe TRBD1 (5 bases). Germline V gene sequence: CDR1 SGHTA, CDR2 FQGTGA. The CDR3 runs to 14 residues. V lost 8 bases, J lost 9 bases, and 17 bases lay in between. The CDR3 region is CASSRDSSGSPLHF. The CDR3 region has the DNA TGTGCCAGCTCCCGAGACAGTTCGGGTTCACCCCTCCACTTT. Combining the CDR3 with reference TRBV7-3 and TRBJ1-6 gives the whole variable domain GAGVSQTPSNKVTEKGKYVELRCDPISGHTALYWYRQSLGQGPEFLIYFQGTGAADDSGLPNDRFFAVRPEGSVSTLKIQRTERGDSAVYLCASSRDSSGSPLHFGNGTRLTVT.

A few counts support this clonotype. The chain recombines TRBV12-3 or TRBV12-4 with TRBJ2-1; 9 positions agree with TRBD1. The CDR3 length is 15 residues. V lost 6 bases to trimming and J lost 6 bases; unmatched junction nucleotides: 9. CDR3 in DNA: TGTGCCAGCAGCCCGACAGGGGGGTCACGCAATGAGCAGTTCTTC. Encoded protein: CASSPTGGSRNEQFF.

The sample holds many counts of this clonotype. The chain is built from TRBV11-2 and TRBJ2-2, with TRBD1 identical over 7 bases. V was pared by 8 bases and J by 4 bases, with 7 bases of the junction left unmatched. CDR1 is SGHAT, CDR2 FQNNGV, per germline. The CDR3 has 14 residues. CDR3 loop: CASGRGTATGELFF. The CDR3 nucleotides are TGTGCCAGCGGCCGAGGGACAGCCACCGGGGAGCTGTTTTTT.

To note about this clonotype: Mismatch with germline at one junction end may stem from a read error. This chain connects TRBV7-2 to TRBJ2-7; D gene ambiguous. There are 12 residues in the CDR3. Germline V CDR1 and CDR2: SGHTA, FQGNSA. Written as DNA, the CDR3 is TGTGCCAGCAGCTTAAACTGCTATGGCTACACATTC. Its translation is CASSLNCYGYTF.

This rearrangement joins TRBV28 to TRBJ2-7; D gene ambiguous. The germline gives CDR1 MDHEN, CDR2 SYDVKM. The CDR3 sequence is 13 residues long. V gave up 2 bases and J gave up 10 bases, with 15 bases separating them. Written as DNA, the CDR3 is TGTGCCAGCAGTTTAGAACAGCCACGAGACCAGTACTTC. Encoded protein: CASSLEQPRDQYF.

This clonotype was seen ten or more times. One end of the junction is discordant with germline, which a read error may explain. This chain joins TRBV5-4 and TRBJ2-4, with D perhaps TRBD1 (6 bases). CDR1 and CDR2 from the germline V gene are SGHNT and YYREEE (reference sequence). The CDR3 length is 15 residues. The CDR3 DNA sequence: TGCGCCAGCAGCCAAGGTGACAGGAGCAAAAACATTCAGTACTTC. Its protein product is CASSQGDRSKNIQYF. Full variable domain (outside the CDR3, taken from reference TRBV5-4 and TRBJ2-4): ETGVTQSPTHLIKTRGQQVTLRCSSQSGHNTVSWYQQALGQGPQFIFQYYREEENGRGNFPPRFSGLQFPNYSSELNVNALELDDSALYLCASSQGDRSKNIQYFGAGTRLSVL.

J is TRBJ2-3 and V is TRBV11-2; 10 bases align to TRBD2. CDR1 is SGHAT, CDR2 FQNNGV, per germline. The CDR3 is 16 residues long. V was pared by 7 bases and J by 0 bases, with 7 bases of the junction left unmatched. This chain's CDR3 is CASTKLAGPSTDTQYF. The CDR3 coding sequence is TGTGCCAGCACCAAACTAGCGGGACCTAGCACAGATACGCAGTATTTT.

There are a few counts of this clonotype. The chain joins TRBV7-2 to TRBJ2-5; D uncertain. The CDR3 sequence is 14 residues long. V was cut by 5 bases and J by 2 bases, with 12 bases left in between. Germline-derived CDR1 and CDR2 are SGHTA and FQGNSA. CDR3 bases: TGTGCCAGCAGCCGTAGACTCTCTCAAGAGACCCAGTACTTC. Its translation: CASSRRLSQETQYF. The whole variable domain, filled in from reference TRBV7-2 and TRBJ2-5, reads GAGVSQSPSNKVTEKGKDVELRCDPISGHTALYWYRQSLGQGLEFLIYFQGNSAPDKSGLPSDRFSAERTGGSVSTLTIQRTQQEDSAVYLCASSRRLSQETQYFGPGTRLLVL.

This chain links TRBV11-2 with TRBJ1-1, with a tentative D call TRBD1 (6 bases). V gave up 4 bases and J gave up 3 bases, with 21 bases separating them. CDR1 and CDR2 (germline): SGHAT, FQNNGV. CDR3 size: 17 residues. CDR3: CASSSKQGGWLDTEAFF. CDR3 in DNA: TGTGCCAGCAGCTCTAAACAGGGAGGTTGGTTGGACACTGAAGCTTTCTTT.

This clonotype occurred many times. The chain has TRBV27 and TRBJ2-7; 9 nucleotides match TRBD2. Germline trimming cut 3 bases from V and 3 bases from J; bases unmatched to any gene: 9. The CDR3 runs to 16 residues. Looked up from germline, CDR1 is MNHEY and CDR2 is SMNVEV (reference sequence). CDR3 in DNA: TGTGCCAGCAGTTTCCTCCCCGGGACTAGCCTCTACGAGCAGTACTTC. Translating gives CASSFLPGTSLYEQYF.

The chain couples TRBV20-1 to TRBJ2-7; 9 bases match TRBD2. Gene TRBJ2-1 matches the end of the DNA better, so the J call may be wrong. CDR3 size: 14 residues. Looked up from germline, CDR1 is DFQATT and CDR2 is SNEGSKA (reference sequence). CDR3 in DNA: TGCAGTGCTACGTCTAGCGGGACCGACAATGAGCAGTTCTTC. This sequence encodes CSATSSGTDNEQFF.

The chain employs TRBV7-2 and TRBJ2-1; 9 bases match TRBD1. The J call may be faulty, since TRBJ2-7 better matches the DNA end. This CDR3 spans 13 amino acids. Germline V gene sequence: CDR1 SGHTA, CDR2 FQGNSA. CDR3 sequence reads: CASSRTGVYEQYF. The CDR3 DNA reads as TGTGCCAGCAGCCGGACAGGGGTTTACGAGCAGTACTTC.

This clonotype was counted at least ten times. DNA for the CDR3: TGTGCCAGCACCATCGAGTCGGGACTAGGTTCCGGGGAGCTGTTTTTT. Translated, it gives CASTIESGLGSGELFF. The V and J genes are TRBV6-1 and TRBJ2-2, with 8 bases aligning to TRBD2. V trimming: 7 bases; J trimming: 6 bases; junction bases outside the gene matches: 13. This CDR3 contains 16 residues. Germline V lookup: CDR1 MNHNS, CDR2 SASEGT.

The chain couples TRBV6-2 or TRBV6-3 to TRBJ1-6; TRBD1 is a possible D gene (6 bases). V was pared by 2 bases and J by 6 bases, with 11 bases between. CDR1 and CDR2 (germline): MNHEY, SVGEGT. The CDR3 consists of 15 residues. CDR3: CASSYRGQINSPLHF. Here the CDR3 DNA reads TGTGCCAGCAGTTACCGAGGACAGATTAATTCACCCCTCCACTTT.

This clonotype showed up just a few times. Here the CDR3 omits its conserved ending phenylalanine or tryptophan, so a read error is the likely source. The DNA is omitted, as the CDR3 cannot be located on it reliably, and the CDR3 follows TCRdb's listing. The chain employs TRBV6-1 and TRBJ1-1. CDR1 is MNHNS and CDR2 is SASEGT in the germline V gene. Counting both end residues, the CDR3 totals 18 amino acids. The CDR3 sequence: CASSERTSRPTMSSSSGQ.

The chain has TRBV24-1 and TRBJ2-7; D unclear. The CDR3 is made up of 15 amino acids. The germline V and J ends were trimmed by 12 bases and 3 bases, with 23 bases remaining between them. Germline V gives CDR1 KGHDR, CDR2 SFDVKD. The CDR3 DNA follows: TGTGCCGTAGGTACGCTATCCAAGGGATTCTACGAGCAGTACTTC. Its translation: CAVGTLSKGFYEQYF.

The chain carries TRBV28 and TRBJ2-3; the D gene is possibly TRBD1 (8 bases). The germline V gene has CDR1 MDHEN and CDR2 SYDVKM. The CDR3 spans 14 residues. The ends were cut back, 9 bases at V and 2 bases at J, with 15 bases in the middle. The CDR3 is CASLQGGTTDTQYF. Here the CDR3 DNA reads TGTGCCAGTTTACAGGGGGGGACCACAGATACGCAGTATTTT.

This sequence joins TRBV10-3 and TRBJ2-2, with D possibly matching TRBD2 (6 bases). Deletions cut 0 bases from V and 6 bases from J, with 11 bases between. Germline V gene lookup returns CDR1 ENHRY and CDR2 SYGVKD. There are 15 residues in the CDR3. CDR3 protein: CAISESPGSPGELFF. CDR3 in DNA: TGTGCCATCAGTGAGTCTCCCGGGAGTCCCGGGGAGCTGTTTTTT.